This T cell receptor (beta chain) was retrieved from a study of vaccination effects on CD4 cells after COVID-19. After expansion with viral peptide pools in the ViraFEST assay, antigen-specific CD4+ T cells were sequenced. Once cultured for roughly ten days, the cells underwent separation to obtain CD4+ T cells. Documented for the person is a PCR-confirmed SARS-CoV-2 infection occurring between March and December 2020. Cultivation was performed at approximately 2.1 million PBMC per well with roughly 10 IU/ml IL-2 and roughly 9.9 ug/ml peptides added. Repertoires were generated with immunoSEQ multiplex PCR, while TCRdb's copy carries only in-frame clones and drops some. The sample carries around 53,000 clones, more than 75% recorded once. Worth noting for this clone: The antigen remains undetermined.

The CDR3 has 14 residues. Germline CDR1 WSHSY, CDR2 SAAADI. Trimming left V 7 bases short and J 5 bases short, with 17 bases between. The sample in question was CD4+ T cells from PBMCs cultured with HIV peptides, obtained before COVID-19 vaccination. The sample's subset: HIV-1 Nef peptide pool negative control/reference culture. The TCR originated in a human donor who had a prior SARS-CoV-2 infection. V gene TRBV10-2 combines with J gene TRBJ2-5, with D tentatively TRBD1 or TRBD2 (5 bases each). CDR3 sequence (DNA): TGCGCCAGCACTGGGGGTAATCTCCTCGAGACCCAGTACTTC. As protein: CASTGGNLLETQYF.